The 32 T cell receptor beta chains below all came from one sample that was sequenced in a study of PD-L1 blockade in urothelial cancer (dated by TCRdb to the late 2010s). The library came from the immunoSEQ multiplex PCR assay. TCRdb took over this immuneACCESS table, retaining in-frame rearrangements with V and J assigned. Such tables are incomplete; in checked studies, under half of the missing clones stem from an unresolved V gene, and the remainder is unexplained. The sample has around 110,000 clones on record, roughly 91% of them singletons. The top ten clones comprise around 1.7% of the sample. The sample's time point label is to be understood as: peripheral blood 6 weeks after treatment start. The source was PBMCs, collected around atezolizumab (anti-PD-L1) treatment. The receptors come from a man aged 55 to 69 with urothelial cancer.

J is TRBJ1-5 and V is TRBV19; TRBD1 might be the D (5 bases). Looked up from germline, CDR1 is LNHDA and CDR2 is SQIVND (reference sequence). V was pared by 4 bases and J by 6 bases, with 10 bases between. The CDR3 contains 13 residues. As DNA, the CDR3 is TGTGCCAGTAGTACAGGGATCTCTCAGCCCCAGCATTTT. Protein product: CASSTGISQPQHF.

V is TRBV29-1 and J is TRBJ2-2; the match to TRBD2 covers 8 bases. Germline loops: CDR1 SQVTM, CDR2 ANQGSEA. Trimming took 4 bases from V and 4 from J; bases not matched to a gene: 11. There are 16 residues in the CDR3. The CDR3 DNA follows: TGCAGCGTTGCCGGGAGGGGTGGGGCGGGCACCGGGGAGCTGTTTTTT. It translates to CSVAGRGGAGTGELFF.

This clone showed up just a few times. This rearrangement joins TRBV18 to TRBJ1-4, with 9 bases aligning to TRBD1. Per the germline V gene, CDR1 is KGHSH and CDR2 is LQKENI. Trimming took 6 bases from V and 5 from J; bases not matched to a gene: 10. The CDR3 runs 16 residues. CDR3 region: CASSLLSGTGNEKLFF. The DNA for the CDR3 is TGTGCCAGCTCTCTCTTATCCGGGACAGGGAATGAAAAACTGTTTTTT.

V gene TRBV5-1 combines with J gene TRBJ2-2, with TRBD1 matching 10 bases. CDR1 and CDR2 (germline): SGHRS, YFSETQ. Trimming removed 3 bases from V and 1 base from J; junction bases left unmatched: 3. CDR3 length: 16 amino acids. CDR3 amino acids: CASSWDRGVNTGELFF. The CDR3 nucleotides read TGCGCCAGCAGCTGGGACAGGGGAGTGAACACCGGGGAGCTGTTTTTT.

The V call is TRBV4-2, the J call TRBJ2-1; D uncertain. The V and J ends lost 0 bases and 2 bases respectively, with 11 bases between them. This CDR3 is 16 amino acids long. CDR1 and CDR2 (germline): LGHNA, YNFKEQ. The DNA of the CDR3 is TGTGCCAGCAGCCAAGATCCGGAGACCCCCTACAATGAGCAGTTCTTC. This encodes CASSQDPETPYNEQFF.

The chain links TRBV13 to TRBJ2-3, with 7 bases fitting TRBD2. V was pared by 5 bases and J by 6 bases, with 8 bases of the junction left unmatched. The length of the CDR3 is 14 residues. The germline gives CDR1 PRHDT, CDR2 FYEKMQ (reference sequence). The CDR3 nucleotides are TGTGCCAGCAGCCCCTGGGGGGGACCGGATACGCAGTATTTT. Translation: CASSPWGGPDTQYF.

V gene TRBV12-5 combines with J gene TRBJ2-1, with a weak D call TRBD1 (5 bases). This CDR3 has 15 amino acids. Looked up from germline, CDR1 is LGHNT and CDR2 is FRNRAP. The V end was cut by 2 bases, the J end by 4 bases, with 12 bases between. The CDR3 sequence: CASGLSPTAYNEQFF. The CDR3 nucleotides read TGTGCTAGTGGTTTGTCCCCGACAGCTTACAATGAGCAGTTCTTC.

This sequence joins TRBV6-1 and TRBJ2-7; TRBD1 matches 11 bases. Germline values: CDR1 MNHNS, CDR2 SASEGT. This CDR3 has 16 amino acids. Trimming at V came to 0 bases and at J to 3 bases, leaving 4 bases not matched to a gene. The CDR3, as DNA: TGTGCCAGCAGTGAAGCGGGACAGGGGGTTTTCTACGAGCAGTACTTC. Amino acid sequence: CASSEAGQGVFYEQYF.

A single count supports this clone. CDR3 in DNA: TGTGCCAGCAGTTTGGCGGGGGGGGTGATCGCAGATACGCAGTATTTT. It translates to CASSLAGGVIADTQYF. The chain is built from TRBV28 and TRBJ2-3; 9 bases map to TRBD2. The CDR3 length is 16 residues. V gave up 3 bases and J gave up 4 bases; unmatched junction bases: 8. Germline lookup yields CDR1 MDHEN and CDR2 SYDVKM.

The chain employs TRBV19 and TRBJ1-2, with 8 bases lining up with TRBD1. The V gene end was trimmed by 2 bases and the J gene end by 8 bases; junction bases not matched to a gene: 7. The CDR3 contains 14 residues. Germline V gives CDR1 LNHDA, CDR2 SQIVND (reference sequence). Here the CDR3 reads CASSIRTGSIGYTF. The CDR3, as DNA: TGTGCCAGTAGTATACGGACAGGGTCGATCGGCTACACCTTC.

The chain has TRBV27 and TRBJ2-3; the match to TRBD2 covers 8 bases. The CDR3 is made up of 15 amino acids. CDR1 MNHEY and CDR2 SMNVEV come from the germline V gene (reference sequence). Germline trimming cut 4 bases from V and 1 base from J; bases unmatched to any gene: 4. The CDR3 protein is CASSSGGRGTDTQYF. CDR3 bases: TGTGCCAGCAGTTCGGGGGGGCGGGGCACAGATACGCAGTATTTT.

This rearrangement joins TRBV6-1 to TRBJ2-1; TRBD2 agrees at 8 bases. The V gene end was trimmed by 8 bases and the J gene end by 6 bases; junction bases not matched to a gene: 6. Germline V gene lookup returns CDR1 MNHNS and CDR2 SASEGT. CDR3 length equals 13 residues. The CDR3 loop is CASLAGRLNEQFF. In nucleotides, the CDR3 is TGTGCCAGCTTAGCGGGACGACTCAATGAGCAGTTCTTC.

The CDR3 loop reads CASSQDGTSGQETQYF. The CDR3 DNA reads as TGCGCCAGCAGCCAAGATGGGACTAGCGGCCAAGAGACCCAGTACTTC. This chain connects TRBV4-1 to TRBJ2-5; TRBD2 matches 11 bases. Germline lookup yields CDR1 MGHRA and CDR2 YSYEKL. V lost 0 bases to trimming and J lost 1 base; unmatched junction nucleotides: 1. This CDR3 contains 16 residues.

This chain links TRBV11-3 with TRBJ2-5; 9 bases are a match to TRBD2. The trim removed 2 bases at V and 4 bases at J, leaving 5 bases unmatched. The CDR3 covers 15 residues. Germline V gene data show CDR1 as SGHNT and CDR2 as YENEEA. CDR3 in amino acids: CASSLRLAVTETQYF. In DNA, the CDR3 is TGTGCCAGCAGCTTACGACTAGCGGTCACAGAGACCCAGTACTTC.

The J gene is TRBJ2-1, the V gene TRBV5-5, with D possibly matching TRBD1 (5 bases). Germline CDR1 is SGHKS and CDR2 is YYEKEE (reference sequence). The CDR3 totals 15 residues. With 2 bases removed from V and 3 bases from J, the gap between germline ends came to 12 bases. In DNA form, the CDR3 reads TGTGCCAGCAGCTTTGGGGCAGAACTCTACAATGAGCAGTTCTTC. It codes for CASSFGAELYNEQFF.

The chain couples TRBV19 to TRBJ2-7, with a possible D match to TRBD2 (5 bases). Per the germline V gene, CDR1 is LNHDA and CDR2 is SQIVND (reference sequence). CDR3 length equals 14 residues. Trimming took 5 bases from V and 6 from J, leaving 17 bases between them. The CDR3 protein is CASSPRPLRGEQYF. The CDR3 nucleotides read TGTGCCAGTAGTCCTCGACCTCTCCGGGGCGAGCAGTACTTC. Combining the CDR3 with reference TRBV19 and TRBJ2-7 gives the whole variable domain DGGITQSPKYLFRKEGQNVTLSCEQNLNHDAMYWYRQDPGQGLRLIYYSQIVNDFQKGDIAEGYSVSREKKESFPLTVTSAQKNPTAFYLCASSPRPLRGEQYFGPGTRLTVT.

Remarks on this clone: This sample includes further DNA sequences coding for the same CDR3. CDR3 sequence (DNA): TGTGCCAGCAGTCCAGGGACAGCGGGAAACACCATATATTTT. Its translation: CASSPGTAGNTIYF. This chain joins TRBV7-8 and TRBJ1-3, with 7 bases that match TRBD1. CDR3 size: 14 residues. V lost 6 bases to trimming and J lost 4 bases; unmatched junction nucleotides: 6. The germline V gene encodes CDR1 SGHVS and CDR2 FQNEAQ.

The V and J genes are TRBV6-5 and TRBJ1-1; tentatively, D is TRBD1 (5 bases). Per the germline V gene, CDR1 is MNHEY and CDR2 is SVGAGI. CDR3 length: 15 amino acids. With 6 bases removed from V and 0 bases from J, the gap between germline ends came to 14 bases. The CDR3 DNA reads TGTGCCAGCAGCGGAGGGACCGAAATGAACACTGAAGCTTTCTTT. Amino acid sequence: CASSGGTEMNTEAFF.

This CDR3 is CASSLVTSQRAFF. For the CDR3, the DNA is TGTGCCAGCAGCTTAGTTACTTCCCAAAGAGCTTTCTTT. V is TRBV7-9 and J is TRBJ1-1; D is uncertain. Germline V gene data show CDR1 as SEHNR and CDR2 as FQNEAQ (reference sequence). This CDR3 is 13 amino acids long. Trimming removed 1 base at V and 10 bases at J, with 13 bases between. The full variable domain, with the rest looked up from reference TRBV7-9 and TRBJ1-1, is DTGVSQNPRHKITKRGQNVTFRCDPISEHNRLYWYRQTLGQGPEFLTYFQNEAQLEKSRLLSDRFSAERPKGSFSTLEIQRTEQGDSAMYLCASSLVTSQRAFFGQGTRLTVV.

CDR3 in DNA: TGTGCCAGCAGCTCCCTCGTCCGCGCAAAGGAGCAGTACTTC. Translation gives CASSSLVRAKEQYF. This chain connects TRBV5-8 to TRBJ2-7; D is unresolved. Trimming removed 3 bases from V and 7 bases from J, with 17 bases in between. The V gene's germline CDR1 is SGHTS and CDR2 YDEGEE. The CDR3 consists of 14 residues.

The rearrangement links TRBV18 to TRBJ1-4, with D possibly TRBD1 on 6 matching bases. This CDR3 contains 12 residues. Germline CDR1 reads KGHSH; CDR2 reads LQKENI. Between the trimmed V and J ends, which lost 3 bases and 12 bases, there was a span of 11 bases. The CDR3 loop reads CASSPPQGELFF. The CDR3, as DNA: TGTGCCAGCTCACCTCCACAGGGTGAACTGTTTTTT.

This chain links TRBV30 with TRBJ1-2; 9 nucleotides line up with TRBD1. The CDR3 extends over 13 amino acids. Germline V gene data show CDR1 as GTSNPN and CDR2 as SVGIG (reference sequence). J was trimmed by 7 bases and V by 2 bases; bases with no gene match: 5. The CDR3 coding sequence is TGTGCCTGGAGTCAACAGGGGGCGGGTGGCTACACCTTC. Its protein product is CAWSQQGAGGYTF.

The chain recombines TRBV5-6 with TRBJ1-5; the D is unclear. Germline values: CDR1 SGHDT, CDR2 YYEEEE. Trimming removed 1 base from V and 0 bases from J, with 20 bases in between. This CDR3 is built from 19 residues. CDR3 bases: TGTGCCAGCAGCTTGAGACGGGGAGGAACAGATAATAGCAATCAGCCCCAGCATTTT. This gives the protein CASSLRRGGTDNSNQPQHF.

The genes are TRBV6-1 and TRBJ1-2; 7 bases match TRBD1. Trimming cost V 5 bases and J 1 base; bases outside gene matches: 10. This CDR3 is 16 amino acids long. Germline V gene lookup returns CDR1 MNHNS and CDR2 SASEGT. The CDR3 loop reads CASSKGVDRLNYGYTF. In DNA form, the CDR3 reads TGTGCCAGCAGTAAAGGGGTGGACAGGCTTAACTATGGCTACACCTTC.

The V call is TRBV28, the J call TRBJ2-3; 8 bases map to TRBD1. Looked up from germline, CDR1 is MDHEN and CDR2 is SYDVKM. This CDR3 has 15 amino acids. V lost 3 bases to trimming and J lost 7 bases; unmatched junction nucleotides: 9. CDR3: CASSFAGRGRNTQYF. The CDR3 bases are TGTGCCAGCAGTTTTGCGGGCAGGGGGCGGAATACGCAGTATTTT. The full variable domain, with the rest looked up from reference TRBV28 and TRBJ2-3, is DVKVTQSSRYLVKRTGEKVFLECVQDMDHENMFWYRQDPGLGLRLIYFSYDVKMKEKGDIPEGYSVSREKKERFSLILESASTNQTSMYLCASSFAGRGRNTQYFGPGTRLTVL.

This chain connects TRBV28 to TRBJ2-4; 7 nucleotides align to TRBD2. CDR1 is MDHEN and CDR2 is SYDVKM in the germline V gene. V lost 6 bases to trimming and J lost 0 bases; unmatched junction nucleotides: 8. The CDR3 has 16 amino acids. DNA of the CDR3: TGTGCCAGCAGAAATCAGGGAGGGCTAGCCAAAAACATTCAGTACTTC. Protein: CASRNQGGLAKNIQYF. Together with reference TRBV28 and TRBJ2-4, the CDR3 gives the full variable domain: DVKVTQSSRYLVKRTGEKVFLECVQDMDHENMFWYRQDPGLGLRLIYFSYDVKMKEKGDIPEGYSVSREKKERFSLILESASTNQTSMYLCASRNQGGLAKNIQYFGAGTRLSVL.

The gene calls are TRBV5-1 and TRBJ2-7; 9 bases align to TRBD1. CDR3 length equals 14 residues. V shed 1 base, J shed 3 bases, and the junction held 2 bases outside the gene matches. Germline V gives CDR1 SGHRS, CDR2 YFSETQ. In DNA form, the CDR3 reads TGCGCCAGCAGCTTGCAGGGACAGGGCTACGAGCAGTACTTC. Encoded protein: CASSLQGQGYEQYF.

V gene TRBV27 combines with J gene TRBJ1-2; D unclear. V was cut by 2 bases and J by 6 bases, with 16 bases left in between. Germline CDR1 reads MNHEY; CDR2 reads SMNVEV (reference sequence). The CDR3 consists of 15 residues. CDR3 DNA sequence: TGTGCCAGCAGTTTAGGCCCCTTAAAATATGATGGCTACACCTTC. Encoded protein: CASSLGPLKYDGYTF.

The gene calls are TRBV18 and TRBJ2-7; 14 bases fit TRBD2. This CDR3 is 19 amino acids long. Per the germline V gene, CDR1 is KGHSH and CDR2 is LQKENI. J lost 5 bases, V lost 1 base, and 13 bases had no gene match. The CDR3 here is CASSPRLAGGYSVGDEQYF. CDR3 bases: TGTGCCAGCTCACCACGACTAGCGGGAGGGTATTCGGTCGGTGACGAGCAGTACTTC.

V usage is TRBV18 and J usage is TRBJ1-1, with D hard to call. Germline CDR1 reads KGHSH; CDR2 reads LQKENI. Trimming shortened V by 6 bases and J by 8 bases, and 10 bases separated the two germline ends. The CDR3 is 11 amino acids. The CDR3 DNA sequence: TGTGCCAGCTCCAGTCGAGGGGAAGCTTTCTTT. It encodes CASSSRGEAFF. Complete variable domain (other parts from reference TRBV18 and TRBJ1-1): NAGVMQNPRHLVRRRGQEARLRCSPMKGHSHVYWYRQLPEEGLKFMVYLQKENIIDESGMPKERFSAEFPKEGPSILRIQQVVRGDSAAYFCASSSRGEAFFGQGTRLTVV.

A single count supports this clone. V is TRBV5-1 and J is TRBJ1-1, with D uncertain. Germline lookup yields CDR1 SGHRS and CDR2 YFSETQ. V lost 2 bases and J 0 bases, leaving 8 bases between the germline ends. The CDR3 sequence is 14 residues long. The CDR3 is CASSLSAVNTEAFF. Here the CDR3 DNA reads TGCGCCAGCAGCTTATCCGCAGTGAACACTGAAGCTTTCTTT.

The V gene is TRBV5-4, the J gene TRBJ1-2, with D possibly TRBD1 on 5 matching bases. Trimming took off 3 bases at V and 2 bases at J, with 14 bases between the two ends. Germline loops: CDR1 SGHNT, CDR2 YYREEE (reference sequence). The CDR3 is made up of 15 amino acids. The CDR3 coding sequence is TGTGCCAGCAGCTACCCGGACAAGTACAACTATGGCTACACCTTC. It codes for CASSYPDKYNYGYTF.